This is a list of T cell receptor beta chains from one sample in a study of response to subunit inactivated influenza vaccine. TCRdb ran MiXCR on the RT-PCR reads and lists one entry per CDR3 protein. The sample lists about 240,000 distinct CDR3 sequences, 12% occurring once. Material: non-naive T cells sorted from PBMCs, obtained approximately 15 days before vaccination. The source of these receptors is a man aged 45-65 years who received an inactivated influenza vaccine. Each CDR3 is given with its conserved first and last residue. A D gene is named only where the DNA matches it firmly. Clone size is shown for a subset of rows, as once, few, many or a class of expanded clone.

d_call: NA
cdr3_length: 13
j_call: TRBJ2-1
clone_size: many
v_call: TRBV20-1
cdr3_nt: TGCAGTGCTCGCCCCACAGGGAACAATGAGCAGTTCTTC
cdr3_aa: CSARPTGNNEQFF

d_call: TRBD1
cdr3_length: 13
j_call: TRBJ1-2
clone_size: many
v_call: TRBV28
cdr3_nt: TGTGCCAGCAGGTCGGGACAGAACTATGGCTACACCTTC
cdr3_aa: CASRSGQNYGYTF

d_call: NA
cdr3_length: 16
j_call: TRBJ2-4
clone_size: few
v_call: TRBV6-5
cdr3_nt: TGTGCCAGCAGTTCTACAGGTCAACTAGCCAAAAACATTCAGTACTTC
cdr3_aa: CASSSTGQLAKNIQYF

d_call: NA
cdr3_length: 16
j_call: TRBJ1-5
clone_size: NA
v_call: TRBV4-3
cdr3_nt: TGCGCCAGCAGCCAAGATCTGGGAGGGCCGTATCAGCCCCAGCATTTT
cdr3_aa: CASSQDLGGPYQPQHF

d_call: NA
cdr3_length: 14
j_call: TRBJ2-7
clone_size: NA
v_call: TRBV5-1
cdr3_nt: TGCGCCAGCAGCTCGATTGACGGCACCTACGAGCAGTACTTC
cdr3_aa: CASSSIDGTYEQYF

d_call: NA
cdr3_length: 13
j_call: TRBJ2-3
clone_size: few
v_call: TRBV18
cdr3_nt: TGTGCCAGCTCACCCAGGGGAACAGATACGCAGTATTTT
cdr3_aa: CASSPRGTDTQYF

d_call: NA
cdr3_length: 13
j_call: TRBJ1-1
clone_size: few
v_call: TRBV29-1
cdr3_nt: TGCAGCGTTGAAGTCTCTATCGGGACTGAAGCTTTCTTT
cdr3_aa: CSVEVSIGTEAFF

d_call: TRBD1
cdr3_length: 20
j_call: TRBJ2-7
clone_size: NA
v_call: TRBV6-2/TRBV6-3
cdr3_nt: TGTGCCAGCAGTTACTCGACCTTACCCAGGAGACAGGGGTATAATGACGAGCAGTACTTC
cdr3_aa: CASSYSTLPRRQGYNDEQYF

d_call: NA
cdr3_length: 13
j_call: TRBJ2-7
clone_size: many
v_call: TRBV20-1
cdr3_nt: TGCAGTGCTAGAGATGCAGGAGGCTACGAGCAGTACTTC
cdr3_aa: CSARDAGGYEQYF

d_call: NA
cdr3_length: 12
j_call: TRBJ2-7
clone_size: few
v_call: TRBV7-9
cdr3_nt: TGTGCCAGCAGCCGACCCGGCTACGAGCAGTACTTC
cdr3_aa: CASSRPGYEQYF

d_call: TRBD1
cdr3_length: 13
j_call: TRBJ1-3
clone_size: few
v_call: TRBV20-1
cdr3_nt: TGCAGTGCTCTCGGGACAGGGAGAAACACCATATATTTT
cdr3_aa: CSALGTGRNTIYF

d_call: NA
cdr3_length: 11
j_call: TRBJ2-5
clone_size: many
v_call: TRBV29-1
cdr3_nt: TGCAGCGTTTCTTTCCAAGAGACCCAGTACTTC
cdr3_aa: CSVSFQETQYF

d_call: NA
cdr3_length: 12
j_call: TRBJ2-7
clone_size: few
v_call: TRBV7-8
cdr3_nt: TGTGCCAGCGGGGGGACATCCTACGAGCAGTACTTC
cdr3_aa: CASGGTSYEQYF

d_call: NA
cdr3_length: 14
j_call: TRBJ2-7
clone_size: NA
v_call: TRBV5-1
cdr3_nt: TGCGCCAGCAGCCTTCCGGCCGGCGGGAACGAGCAGTACTTC
cdr3_aa: CASSLPAGGNEQYF

d_call: TRBD2
cdr3_length: 15
j_call: TRBJ2-7
clone_size: few
v_call: TRBV9
cdr3_nt: TGTGCCAGCAGCCCCCGGGCAGCGGGAGACTACGAGCAGTACTTC
cdr3_aa: CASSPRAAGDYEQYF

d_call: NA
cdr3_length: 14
j_call: TRBJ2-2
clone_size: many
v_call: TRBV10-3
cdr3_nt: TGTGCCATCAGTGAGTCCGGGTCTTTCGGGGAGCTGTTTTTT
cdr3_aa: CAISESGSFGELFF

d_call: NA
cdr3_length: 13
j_call: TRBJ2-3
clone_size: NA
v_call: TRBV6-5
cdr3_nt: TGTGCCAGCAGTTCGCCAAGCACAGATACGCAGTATTTT
cdr3_aa: CASSSPSTDTQYF

d_call: TRBD2
cdr3_length: 14
j_call: TRBJ2-3
clone_size: few
v_call: TRBV20-1
cdr3_nt: TGCAGTTCGGAGGGAGGGACCCGCAGTAATACGCAGTATTTT
cdr3_aa: CSSEGGTRSNTQYF

d_call: TRBD1
cdr3_length: 16
j_call: TRBJ2-7
clone_size: NA
v_call: TRBV28
cdr3_nt: TGTGCCAGCAGAAGCACAACCGGGACAGGGGATCACGAGCAGTACTTC
cdr3_aa: CASRSTTGTGDHEQYF

d_call: NA
cdr3_length: 13
j_call: TRBJ2-5
clone_size: many
v_call: TRBV12-3/TRBV12-4
cdr3_nt: TGTGCCAGCAGTTTGAGGGAGCTCGGGACCCAGTACTTC
cdr3_aa: CASSLRELGTQYF

d_call: TRBD2
cdr3_length: 15
j_call: TRBJ2-5
clone_size: NA
v_call: TRBV29-1
cdr3_nt: TGCAGCGGCGGTCCTAGCGGGAGTAATTCACGGACCCAGTACTTC
cdr3_aa: CSGGPSGSNSRTQYF

d_call: TRBD1
cdr3_length: 14
j_call: TRBJ2-3
clone_size: NA
v_call: TRBV5-8
cdr3_nt: TGTGCCAGCAGCCCGGGACAGGGGATGGATACGCAGTATTTT
cdr3_aa: CASSPGQGMDTQYF

d_call: NA
cdr3_length: 18
j_call: TRBJ2-3
clone_size: few
v_call: TRBV21-1
cdr3_nt: TGTGCCAGCAGCAAACCTCGTGATGTGCGGGAGGTCACAGATACGCAGTATTTT
cdr3_aa: CASSKPRDVREVTDTQYF

d_call: NA
cdr3_length: 12
j_call: TRBJ2-7
clone_size: NA
v_call: TRBV20-1
cdr3_nt: TGCAGTGCCAAGACAGACACCTACGAGCAGTACTTC
cdr3_aa: CSAKTDTYEQYF

d_call: TRBD2
cdr3_length: 12
j_call: TRBJ2-1
clone_size: NA
v_call: TRBV3-1
cdr3_nt: TGTGCCAGCAGCCAATCGGCTAGCGGGCAGTTCTTC
cdr3_aa: CASSQSASGQFF

d_call: NA
cdr3_length: 17
j_call: TRBJ2-1
clone_size: many
v_call: TRBV11-2
cdr3_nt: TGTGCCAGCAGCTTAGTGTCTTTGAAATCTATTTACAATGAGCAGTTCTTC
cdr3_aa: CASSLVSLKSIYNEQFF

d_call: NA
cdr3_length: 12
j_call: TRBJ2-1
clone_size: few
v_call: TRBV29-1
cdr3_nt: TGCAGCGTTGAGGAGGGGACCCATGAGCAGTTCTTC
cdr3_aa: CSVEEGTHEQFF

d_call: NA
cdr3_length: 12
j_call: TRBJ1-4
clone_size: NA
v_call: TRBV20-1
cdr3_nt: TGCAGTGCTAGAGTCCGACGGACGGCCGCAGTTTTT
cdr3_aa: CSARVRRTAAVF

d_call: NA
cdr3_length: 13
j_call: TRBJ2-1
clone_size: many
v_call: TRBV7-3
cdr3_nt: TGTGCCAGCAGCTTCACAGGGATCAATGAGCAGTTCTTC
cdr3_aa: CASSFTGINEQFF

d_call: NA
cdr3_length: 15
j_call: TRBJ1-1
clone_size: few
v_call: TRBV5-5
cdr3_nt: TGTGCCAGCAGCTGGCAAGGGGAGGTAAACACTGAAGCCTTCTTT
cdr3_aa: CASSWQGEVNTEAFF

d_call: NA
cdr3_length: 14
j_call: TRBJ2-7
clone_size: few
v_call: TRBV12-3/TRBV12-4
cdr3_nt: TGTGCCAGCAGTTTAGGAGGCAGGTTCCACGAGCAGTACTTC
cdr3_aa: CASSLGGRFHEQYF

d_call: NA
cdr3_length: 14
j_call: TRBJ2-1
clone_size: many
v_call: TRBV5-1
cdr3_nt: TGCGCCAGCAGCTTCGGATCCCGTAAGAATGAGCAGTTCTTC
cdr3_aa: CASSFGSRKNEQFF

d_call: NA
cdr3_length: 14
j_call: TRBJ2-1
clone_size: NA
v_call: TRBV6-2/TRBV6-3
cdr3_nt: TGTGCCACCGTCACCCGGACTTGGCCCTATGAGCAGTTCTTC
cdr3_aa: CATVTRTWPYEQFF

d_call: TRBD2
cdr3_length: 16
j_call: TRBJ2-5
clone_size: few
v_call: TRBV3-1
cdr3_nt: TGTGCCAGCAGCCAAGATGTAGCGGGGGGCCAAGAGACCCAGTACTTC
cdr3_aa: CASSQDVAGGQETQYF

d_call: TRBD2
cdr3_length: 13
j_call: TRBJ2-2
clone_size: NA
v_call: TRBV20-1
cdr3_nt: TGCAGTGCTAGAGAGGCTAGCGGTCGGGAGCTGTTTTTT
cdr3_aa: CSAREASGRELFF

d_call: NA
cdr3_length: 16
j_call: TRBJ2-5
clone_size: NA
v_call: TRBV6-2/TRBV6-3
cdr3_nt: TGTGCCAGCAGTTACCGGACTGGGGATCGGCAAGAGACCCAGTACTTC
cdr3_aa: CASSYRTGDRQETQYF

d_call: NA
cdr3_length: 14
j_call: TRBJ1-5
clone_size: few
v_call: TRBV4-2
cdr3_nt: TGTGCCAGCAGCCAAGTAGCTAGCAATCAGCCCCAGCATTTT
cdr3_aa: CASSQVASNQPQHF

d_call: NA
cdr3_length: 13
j_call: TRBJ1-1
clone_size: few
v_call: TRBV29-1
cdr3_nt: TGCAGCGTTGGCGGACAGCAGAACACTGAAGCTTTCTTT
cdr3_aa: CSVGGQQNTEAFF

d_call: TRBD1
cdr3_length: 16
j_call: TRBJ1-3
clone_size: NA
v_call: TRBV12-3/TRBV12-4
cdr3_nt: TGTGCCAGCAAGGACAGGGCCCAACACTCTGGAAACACCATATATTTT
cdr3_aa: CASKDRAQHSGNTIYF

d_call: NA
cdr3_length: 12
j_call: TRBJ2-1
clone_size: few
v_call: TRBV5-1
cdr3_nt: TGCGCCAGCAGTTCAGCCTCAGTGGAGCAGTTCTTC
cdr3_aa: CASSSASVEQFF

d_call: NA
cdr3_length: 12
j_call: TRBJ2-3
clone_size: many
v_call: TRBV10-3
cdr3_nt: TGTGCCATCAAAAGCCCCACAGATACGCAGTATTTT
cdr3_aa: CAIKSPTDTQYF

d_call: TRBD2
cdr3_length: 14
j_call: TRBJ2-7
clone_size: many
v_call: TRBV12-3/TRBV12-4
cdr3_nt: TGTGCCAGCACCCCGGGACTAGCGGGAAGTGAGCAGTACTTC
cdr3_aa: CASTPGLAGSEQYF

d_call: NA
cdr3_length: 16
j_call: TRBJ2-3
clone_size: NA
v_call: TRBV12-3/TRBV12-4
cdr3_nt: TGTGCCAGCAGCGGAGATGAGGTGTCTAGTCCAGATACGCAGTATTTT
cdr3_aa: CASSGDEVSSPDTQYF

d_call: TRBD2
cdr3_length: 18
j_call: TRBJ2-4
clone_size: few
v_call: TRBV6-5
cdr3_nt: TGTGCCAGCAGTTCGGGACTAGCGGGGGGAATAGCCAAAAACATTCAGTACTTC
cdr3_aa: CASSSGLAGGIAKNIQYF

d_call: NA
cdr3_length: 14
j_call: TRBJ2-1
clone_size: few
v_call: TRBV12-3/TRBV12-4
cdr3_nt: TGTGCCAGCAGCCGATCCAGGGGCTATGAAGAACTGTTCTTC
cdr3_aa: CASSRSRGYEELFF

d_call: TRBD1
cdr3_length: 17
j_call: TRBJ2-5
clone_size: NA
v_call: TRBV28
cdr3_nt: TGTGCCAGCAGTACCCGGGACAGGGGAATGGTAAAAGAGACCCAGTACTTC
cdr3_aa: CASSTRDRGMVKETQYF

d_call: NA
cdr3_length: 13
j_call: TRBJ2-5
clone_size: few
v_call: TRBV7-8
cdr3_nt: TGTGCCAGCAGCAGACCATTAAGAGAGACCCAGTACTTC
cdr3_aa: CASSRPLRETQYF

d_call: NA
cdr3_length: 15
j_call: TRBJ1-1
clone_size: NA
v_call: TRBV20-1
cdr3_nt: TGCAGTGCTTTTTTAAAGGTTGTCGCGGGGACTGAAGCTTTCTTT
cdr3_aa: CSAFLKVVAGTEAFF

d_call: NA
cdr3_length: 14
j_call: TRBJ2-4
clone_size: NA
v_call: TRBV11-2
cdr3_nt: TGTGCCAGCAGCTTAGAGCCCAGGGGAGACATTCAGTACTTC
cdr3_aa: CASSLEPRGDIQYF

d_call: NA
cdr3_length: 13
j_call: TRBJ2-4
clone_size: few
v_call: TRBV5-1
cdr3_nt: TGCGCCAGCAGCTTGGGGGTCGAAAACATTCAGTACTTC
cdr3_aa: CASSLGVENIQYF

d_call: NA
cdr3_length: 19
j_call: TRBJ2-2
clone_size: NA
v_call: TRBV3-1
cdr3_nt: TGTGCCAGCAGCCTCCAAACCCGGAGTCTGGGGGTCAACACCGGGGAGCTGTTTTTT
cdr3_aa: CASSLQTRSLGVNTGELFF

d_call: TRBD2
cdr3_length: 19
j_call: TRBJ2-3
clone_size: few
v_call: TRBV7-6
cdr3_nt: TGTGCCAGCAGCTTAGGATCCGCCCGGACTAGCGGGATATCAGATACGCAGTATTTT
cdr3_aa: CASSLGSARTSGISDTQYF

d_call: NA
cdr3_length: 13
j_call: TRBJ2-5
clone_size: few
v_call: TRBV12-3/TRBV12-4
cdr3_nt: TGTGCCAGCAGTTTAGACTCGAAAGAGACCCAGTACTTC
cdr3_aa: CASSLDSKETQYF

d_call: TRBD1
cdr3_length: 16
j_call: TRBJ2-2
clone_size: many
v_call: TRBV7-2
cdr3_nt: TGCGCCAGCAGCTTGGCCGGGACAGGGAACACCGGGGAGCTGTTTTTT
cdr3_aa: CASSLAGTGNTGELFF

d_call: TRBD1
cdr3_length: 15
j_call: TRBJ1-6
clone_size: NA
v_call: TRBV6-5
cdr3_nt: TGTGCCAGCAGTTATACAGGGGACGATAATTCACCCCTCCACTTT
cdr3_aa: CASSYTGDDNSPLHF

d_call: TRBD1
cdr3_length: 18
j_call: TRBJ1-6
clone_size: few
v_call: TRBV4-3
cdr3_nt: TGCGCCAGCAGCCAGTATCCGTTCCGACAGGGAGATAATTCACCCCTCCACTTT
cdr3_aa: CASSQYPFRQGDNSPLHF

d_call: TRBD2
cdr3_length: 17
j_call: TRBJ2-2
clone_size: few
v_call: TRBV4-2
cdr3_nt: TGTGCCAGCAGCCAAGAAGCGGGGGGGCCTGGTACCGGGGAGCTGTTTTTT
cdr3_aa: CASSQEAGGPGTGELFF